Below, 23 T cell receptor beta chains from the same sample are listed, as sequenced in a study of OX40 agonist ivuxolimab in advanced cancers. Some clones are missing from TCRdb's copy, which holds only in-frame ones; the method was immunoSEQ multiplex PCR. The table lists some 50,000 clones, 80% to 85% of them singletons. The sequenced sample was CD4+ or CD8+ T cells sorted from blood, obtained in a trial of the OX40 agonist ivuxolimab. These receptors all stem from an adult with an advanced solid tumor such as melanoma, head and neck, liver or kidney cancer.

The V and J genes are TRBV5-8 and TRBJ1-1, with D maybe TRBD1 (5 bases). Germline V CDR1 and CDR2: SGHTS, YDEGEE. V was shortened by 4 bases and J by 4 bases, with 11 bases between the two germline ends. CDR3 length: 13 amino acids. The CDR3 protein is CASSVVGGTEAFF. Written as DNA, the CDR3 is TGTGCCAGCAGCGTGGTTGGGGGCACTGAAGCTTTCTTT.

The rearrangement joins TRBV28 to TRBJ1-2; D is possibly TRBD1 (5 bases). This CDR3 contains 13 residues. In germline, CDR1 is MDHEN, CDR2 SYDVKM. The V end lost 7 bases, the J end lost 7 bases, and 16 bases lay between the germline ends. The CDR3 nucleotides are TGTGCCAGCAACCCCCGCGGGGCGGGTGGCTACACCTTC. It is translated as CASNPRGAGGYTF.

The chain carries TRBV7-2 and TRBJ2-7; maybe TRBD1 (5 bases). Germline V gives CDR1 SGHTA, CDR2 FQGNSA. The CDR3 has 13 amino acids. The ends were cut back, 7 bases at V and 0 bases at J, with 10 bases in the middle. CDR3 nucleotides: TGTGCCAGCACCTCCAGGGACTCCTACGAGCAGTACGTC. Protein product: CASTSRDSYEQYV.

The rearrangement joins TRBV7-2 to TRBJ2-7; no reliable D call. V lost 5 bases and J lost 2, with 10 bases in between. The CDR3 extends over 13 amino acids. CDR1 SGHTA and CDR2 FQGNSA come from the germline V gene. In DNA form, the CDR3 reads TGTGCCAGCAGCCCCCTCTCGACCTACGAGCAGTACTTC. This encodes CASSPLSTYEQYF.

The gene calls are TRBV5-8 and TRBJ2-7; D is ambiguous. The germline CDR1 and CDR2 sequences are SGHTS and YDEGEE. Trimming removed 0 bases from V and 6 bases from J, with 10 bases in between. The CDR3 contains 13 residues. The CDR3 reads CASSLVTASEQYV. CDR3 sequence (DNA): TGTGCCAGCAGCTTGGTGACGGCCAGCGAGCAGTACGTC.

CDR3 nucleotides: TGCGCCAGCAGCCAAGAAAAGTTTGCGGGAGGGCAGTTCTTC. This gives the protein CASSQEKFAGGQFF. The J gene is TRBJ2-1, the V gene TRBV4-1; 8 bases fit TRBD2. The CDR3 totals 14 residues. The ends lost 0 bases at V and 12 bases at J; junction bases unmatched: 7. The V gene's germline CDR1 is MGHRA and CDR2 YSYEKL.

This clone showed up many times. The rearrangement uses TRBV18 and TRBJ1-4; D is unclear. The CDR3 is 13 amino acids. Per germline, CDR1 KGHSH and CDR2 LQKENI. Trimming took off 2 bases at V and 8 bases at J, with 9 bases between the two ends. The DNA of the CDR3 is TGTGCCAGCTCACCAATAGAGAGGGAAAAACTGTTTTTT. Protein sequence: CASSPIEREKLFF.

The CDR3 spells CASSDSVAVYEQYV. The DNA for the CDR3 is TGTGCCAGCAGTGACTCCGTAGCGGTGTACGAGCAGTACGTC. The V call is TRBV6-4, the J call TRBJ2-7; D is perhaps TRBD2 (6 bases). Looked up from germline, CDR1 is MRHNA and CDR2 is SNTAGT. This CDR3 contains 14 residues. Deletions cut 0 bases from V and 4 bases from J, with 10 bases between.

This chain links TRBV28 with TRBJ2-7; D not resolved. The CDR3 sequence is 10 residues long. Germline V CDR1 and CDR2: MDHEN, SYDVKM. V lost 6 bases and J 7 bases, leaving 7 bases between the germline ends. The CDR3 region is CASREKEQYF. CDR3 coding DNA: TGTGCCAGCAGGGAAAAGGAGCAGTACTTC. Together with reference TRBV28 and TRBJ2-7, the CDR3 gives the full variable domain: DVKVTQSSRYLVKRTGEKVFLECVQDMDHENMFWYRQDPGLGLRLIYFSYDVKMKEKGDIPEGYSVSREKKERFSLILESASTNQTSMYLCASREKEQYFGPGTRLTVT.

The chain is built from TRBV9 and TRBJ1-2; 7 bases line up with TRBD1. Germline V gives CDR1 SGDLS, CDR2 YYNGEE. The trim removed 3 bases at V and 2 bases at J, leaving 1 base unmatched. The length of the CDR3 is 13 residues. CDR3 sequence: CASSGGQNYGYTF. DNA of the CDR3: TGTGCCAGCAGCGGGGGACAGAACTATGGCTACACCTTC.

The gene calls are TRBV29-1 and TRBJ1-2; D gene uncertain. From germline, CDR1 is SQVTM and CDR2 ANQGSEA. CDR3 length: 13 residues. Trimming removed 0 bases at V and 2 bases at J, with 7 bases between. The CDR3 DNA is TGCAGCGTTGAAGATCCAATCAACTATGGCTACACCTTC. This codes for CSVEDPINYGYTF. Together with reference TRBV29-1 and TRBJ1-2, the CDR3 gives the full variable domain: SAVISQKPSRDICQRGTSLTIQCQVDSQVTMMFWYRQQPGQSLTLIATANQGSEATYESGFVIDKFPISRPNLTFSTLTVSNMSPEDSSIYLCSVEDPINYGYTFGSGTRLTVV.

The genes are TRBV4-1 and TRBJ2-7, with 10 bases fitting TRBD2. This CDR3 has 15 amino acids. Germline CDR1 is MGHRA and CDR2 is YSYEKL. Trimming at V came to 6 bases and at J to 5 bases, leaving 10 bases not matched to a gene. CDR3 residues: CASSPAGLAIHEQYF. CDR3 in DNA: TGCGCCAGCAGTCCCGCGGGACTAGCGATCCACGAGCAGTACTTC.

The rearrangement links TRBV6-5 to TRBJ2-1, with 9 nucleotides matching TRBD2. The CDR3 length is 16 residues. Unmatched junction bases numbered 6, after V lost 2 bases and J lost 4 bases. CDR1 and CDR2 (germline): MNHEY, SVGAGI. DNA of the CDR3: TGTGCCAGCAGTTACGGGGCGGGAGGGCAGTACAATGAGCAGTTCTTC. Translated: CASSYGAGGQYNEQFF.

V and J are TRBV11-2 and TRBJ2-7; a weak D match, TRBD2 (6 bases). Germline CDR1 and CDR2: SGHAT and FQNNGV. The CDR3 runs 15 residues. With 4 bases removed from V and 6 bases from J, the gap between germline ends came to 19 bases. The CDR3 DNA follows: TGTGCCAGCAGCTGGGATCCGGGAGAATCTTTCGAGCAGTACTTC. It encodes CASSWDPGESFEQYF.

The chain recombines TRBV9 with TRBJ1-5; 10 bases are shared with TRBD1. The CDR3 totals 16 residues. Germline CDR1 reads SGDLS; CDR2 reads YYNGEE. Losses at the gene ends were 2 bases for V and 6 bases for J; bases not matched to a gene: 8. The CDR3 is CASSVRQGASGQPQHF. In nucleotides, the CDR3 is TGTGCCAGCAGCGTCCGACAGGGGGCGTCGGGTCAGCCCCAGCATTTT.

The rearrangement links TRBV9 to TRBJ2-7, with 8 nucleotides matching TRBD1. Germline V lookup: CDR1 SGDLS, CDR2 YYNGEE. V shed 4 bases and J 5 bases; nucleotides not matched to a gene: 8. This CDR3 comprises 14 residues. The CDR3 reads CASSPDRVNHEQYF. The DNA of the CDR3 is TGTGCCAGCAGCCCGGACAGGGTTAACCACGAGCAGTACTTC.

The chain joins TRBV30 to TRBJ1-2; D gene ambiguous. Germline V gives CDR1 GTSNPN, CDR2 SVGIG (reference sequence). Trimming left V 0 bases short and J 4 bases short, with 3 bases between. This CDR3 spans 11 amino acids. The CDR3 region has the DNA TGTGCCTGGAGTGTGTTCTATGGCTACACCTTC. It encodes CAWSVFYGYTF.

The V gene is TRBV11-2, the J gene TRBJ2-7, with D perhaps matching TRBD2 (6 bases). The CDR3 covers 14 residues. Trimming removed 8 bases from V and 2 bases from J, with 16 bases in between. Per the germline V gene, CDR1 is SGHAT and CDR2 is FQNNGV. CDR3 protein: CASSIGGRTYEQYF. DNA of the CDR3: TGTGCCAGCTCAATCGGGGGACGAACCTACGAGCAGTACTTC.

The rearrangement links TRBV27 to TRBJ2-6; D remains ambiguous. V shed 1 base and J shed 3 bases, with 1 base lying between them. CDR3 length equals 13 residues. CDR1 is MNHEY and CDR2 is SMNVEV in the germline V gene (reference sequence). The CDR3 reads CASSLYGANVLTF. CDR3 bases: TGTGCCAGCAGTTTATATGGGGCCAACGTCCTGACTTTC.

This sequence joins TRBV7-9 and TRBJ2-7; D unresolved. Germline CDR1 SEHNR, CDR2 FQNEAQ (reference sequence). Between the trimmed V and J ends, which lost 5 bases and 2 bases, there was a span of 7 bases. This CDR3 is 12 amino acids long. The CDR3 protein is CASSPTAYEQYF. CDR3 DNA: TGTGCCAGCAGCCCAACGGCCTACGAGCAGTACTTC. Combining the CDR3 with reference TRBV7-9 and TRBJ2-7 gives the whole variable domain DTGVSQNPRHKITKRGQNVTFRCDPISEHNRLYWYRQTLGQGPEFLTYFQNEAQLEKSRLLSDRFSAERPKGSFSTLEIQRTEQGDSAMYLCASSPTAYEQYFGPGTRLTVT.

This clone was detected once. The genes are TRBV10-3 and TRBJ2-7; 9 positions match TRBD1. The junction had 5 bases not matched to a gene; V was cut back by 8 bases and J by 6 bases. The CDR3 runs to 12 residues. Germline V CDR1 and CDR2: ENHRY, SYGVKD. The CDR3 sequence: CAIWTGAGEQYF. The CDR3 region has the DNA TGTGCCATCTGGACAGGGGCCGGCGAGCAGTACTTC.

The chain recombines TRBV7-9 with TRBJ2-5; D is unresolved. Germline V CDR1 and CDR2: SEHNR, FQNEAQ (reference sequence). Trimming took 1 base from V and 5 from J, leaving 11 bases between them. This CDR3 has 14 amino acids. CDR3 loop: CASSLGLTGETQYF. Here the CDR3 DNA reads TGTGCCAGCAGCTTAGGGCTGACCGGGGAGACCCAGTACTTC.

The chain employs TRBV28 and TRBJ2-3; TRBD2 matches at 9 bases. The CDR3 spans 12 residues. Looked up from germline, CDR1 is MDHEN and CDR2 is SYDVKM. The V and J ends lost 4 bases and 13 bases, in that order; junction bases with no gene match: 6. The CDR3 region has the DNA TGTGCCAGCAGTTCTCGGACTAGCGAGGAGTATTTT. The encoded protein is CASSSRTSEEYF.